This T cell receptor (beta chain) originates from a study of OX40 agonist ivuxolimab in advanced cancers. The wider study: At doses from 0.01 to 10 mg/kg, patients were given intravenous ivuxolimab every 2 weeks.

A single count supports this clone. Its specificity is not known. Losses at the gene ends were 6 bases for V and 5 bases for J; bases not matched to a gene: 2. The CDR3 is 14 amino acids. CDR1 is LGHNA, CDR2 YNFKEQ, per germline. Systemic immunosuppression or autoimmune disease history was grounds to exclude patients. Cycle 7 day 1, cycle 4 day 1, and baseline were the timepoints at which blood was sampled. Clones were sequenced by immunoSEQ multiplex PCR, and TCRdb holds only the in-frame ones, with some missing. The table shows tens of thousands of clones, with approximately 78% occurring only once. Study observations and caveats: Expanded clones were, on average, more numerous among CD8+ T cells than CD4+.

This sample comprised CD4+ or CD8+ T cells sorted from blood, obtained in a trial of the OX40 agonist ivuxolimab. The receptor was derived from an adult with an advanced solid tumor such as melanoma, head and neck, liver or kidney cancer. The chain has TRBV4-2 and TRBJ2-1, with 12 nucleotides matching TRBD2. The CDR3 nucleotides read TGTGCCAGCAGTCGGACTAGCGGGGACAATGAGCAGTTCTTC. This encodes CASSRTSGDNEQFF.